Listed below are T cell receptor beta chains from one sample, sequenced in a study of T-cell reconstitution after alpha-beta-depleted transplantation in children. From the PCR reads, TCRdb called clonotypes with MiXCR, one entry per CDR3 protein. Of approximately 290,000 distinct CDR3 sequences in the sample, 11% were seen once. Material: peripheral blood, obtained 180 days after TCRalphabeta/CD19-depleted stem cell transplant. All receptors come from a male patient aged 2-10 years who had a stem cell transplant for chronic granulomatous disease, so the T cells may come from the graft donor. CDR3s include the opening cysteine and the closing phenylalanine or tryptophan. The D gene is left open where the match is weak. Clone size is stated in some rows and not others, as once, few, many or a class when expanded.

TRBV20-1	TRBJ2-3	many	NA	CSARDGLHSTDTQYF	TGCAGTGCTAGAGACGGACTACATAGCACAGATACGCAGTATTTT
TRBV5-1	TRBJ2-5	many	TRBD2	CASRAEAGLQETQYF	TGCGCCAGCAGGGCGGAAGCGGGGTTGCAAGAGACCCAGTACTTC
TRBV28	TRBJ1-1	many	TRBD1	CASSLQTGGWTEAFF	TGTGCCAGCAGTTTACAGACAGGGGGCTGGACTGAAGCTTTCTTT
TRBV18	TRBJ1-2	many	NA	CASFSVQGSGYTF	TGTGCCAGCTTTTCTGTGCAGGGCAGTGGCTACACCTTC
TRBV7-2	TRBJ2-5	many	TRBD1	CASSLQGVETQYF	TGTGCCAGCAGTTTACAGGGGGTCGAGACCCAGTACTTC
TRBV3-1	TRBJ2-7	NA	NA	CASSRLYRVPYYEQYF	TGTGCCAGCAGCCGCCTATACAGGGTTCCATACTACGAGCAGTACTTC
TRBV29-1	TRBJ2-3	many	TRBD2	CSVTSGVTDTQYF	TGCAGCGTTACTAGCGGTGTCACAGATACGCAGTATTTT
TRBV28	TRBJ2-5	many	NA	CASSQSRPGNGETQYF	TGTGCCAGCAGCCAGTCCCGACCAGGGAATGGGGAGACCCAGTACTTC
TRBV27	TRBJ2-5	many	TRBD1	CASSLSGDRVLRVTQYF	TGTGCCAGCAGTTTATCGGGGGACAGGGTACTTAGGGTGACCCAGTACTTC
TRBV29-1	TRBJ2-5	many	TRBD1	CSHKQGVGETQYF	TGCAGTCATAAACAGGGGGTAGGAGAGACCCAGTACTTC
TRBV12-3/TRBV12-4	TRBJ2-1	many	NA	CASSLAVARRFNEQFF	TGTGCCAGCAGTTTAGCGGTGGCCAGGAGGTTCAATGAGCAGTTCTTC
TRBV3-1	TRBJ1-5	few	NA	CASRDNNQPQHF	TGTGCCAGTAGGGACAACAATCAGCCCCAGCATTTT
TRBV28	TRBJ2-3	many	TRBD2	CASSLGGPNTQYF	TGTGCCAGCAGTTTGGGAGGGCCAAATACGCAGTATTTT
TRBV6-2/TRBV6-3	TRBJ1-1	many	NA	CASSYKENTEAFF	TGTGCCAGCAGTTACAAGGAGAACACTGAAGCTTTCTTT
TRBV20-1	TRBJ1-1	many	NA	CSAARGATEAFF	TGCAGTGCCGCTCGGGGGGCCACTGAAGCTTTCTTT
TRBV14	TRBJ1-2	many	NA	CASSQEVAAVKGYTF	TGTGCCAGCAGCCAAGAGGTGGCAGCGGTTAAAGGCTACACCTTC
TRBV19	TRBJ1-5	few	NA	CASSMSTGNQPQHF	TGTGCCAGTAGTATGTCGACGGGCAATCAGCCCCAGCATTTT
TRBV12-3/TRBV12-4	TRBJ2-1	many	NA	CASSLAGRSYNEQFF	TGTGCCAGCAGTTTGGCAGGGCGCTCCTACAATGAGCAGTTCTTC
TRBV18	TRBJ2-4	many	NA	CASSPPIGGGNGNIQYF	TGTGCCAGCTCACCACCGATCGGGGGTGGAAATGGAAACATTCAGTACTTC
TRBV24-1	TRBJ2-3	many	TRBD1	CATSDARTGLTDTQYF	TGTGCCACCAGTGATGCACGGACAGGACTCACAGATACGCAGTATTTT
TRBV20-1	TRBJ2-7	many	NA	CSASLPPSWQYF	TGCAGTGCAAGTCTGCCGCCATCCTGGCAGTACTTC
TRBV12-3/TRBV12-4	TRBJ2-6	many	NA	CASSILQRGLSGANVLTF	TGTGCCAGCAGTATTTTACAGAGGGGCTTGTCTGGGGCCAACGTCCTGACTTTC
TRBV12-3/TRBV12-4	TRBJ1-6	many	TRBD1	CASSPTTGVGSPLHF	TGTGCCAGCAGTCCAACGACAGGGGTAGGTTCACCCCTCCACTTT
TRBV4-1	TRBJ2-3	few	NA	CASSHGGGRGADTQYF	TGCGCCAGCAGCCATGGGGGGGGAAGGGGGGCCGATACGCAGTATTTT
TRBV29-1	TRBJ1-2	many	NA	CSVEDQGAGYTF	TGCAGCGTTGAAGATCAGGGAGCTGGCTACACCTTC
TRBV4-1	TRBJ2-4	NA	TRBD1	CASSHGQGALNGAKNIQYF	TGCGCCAGCAGCCACGGACAGGGGGCATTGAATGGGGCCAAAAACATTCAGTACTTC
TRBV5-1	TRBJ1-2	many	TRBD1	CASSLGDRDHGYTF	TGCGCCAGCAGCTTGGGCGACAGGGACCATGGCTACACCTTC
TRBV7-2	TRBJ2-3	many	NA	CASSFTARVTSTDTQYF	TGTGCCAGCAGCTTCACTGCTCGGGTTACCAGCACAGATACGCAGTATTTT
TRBV7-2	TRBJ2-5	many	NA	CASSLQVGAQETQYF	TGTGCCAGCAGCCTTCAAGTGGGGGCCCAAGAGACCCAGTACTTC
TRBV29-1	TRBJ2-7	many	TRBD2	CSVAASGGSQQYF	TGCAGCGTTGCGGCTAGCGGGGGTAGCCAGCAGTACTTC
TRBV29-1	TRBJ2-3	many	NA	CSVVVILGDTQYF	TGCAGCGTTGTAGTGATCCTTGGAGATACGCAGTATTTT
TRBV20-1	TRBJ2-1	many	TRBD2	CSARQKLAGVSYNEQFF	TGCAGTGCTAGACAAAAACTAGCGGGAGTGTCTTACAATGAGCAGTTCTTC
TRBV20-1	TRBJ1-2	many	NA	CSASSRGTTNYGYTF	TGCAGTGCTAGTTCAAGGGGGACAACTAACTATGGCTACACCTTC
TRBV14	TRBJ1-4	NA	NA	CASRRGRNEKLFF	TGTGCCAGCCGCCGGGGGAGGAATGAAAAACTGTTTTTT
TRBV5-6	TRBJ2-2	many	NA	CASSPRPTGELFF	TGTGCCAGCAGCCCGCGACCCACCGGGGAGCTGTTTTTT
TRBV11-2	TRBJ2-7	many	NA	CASTGVTYEQYF	TGTGCCAGCACAGGGGTAACCTACGAGCAGTACTTC
TRBV12-3/TRBV12-4	TRBJ1-1	many	NA	CASSVTGIEAFF	TGTGCCAGCAGTGTAACAGGGATTGAAGCTTTCTTT
TRBV5-5	TRBJ2-3	many	NA	CASSFLIDTQYF	TGTGCCAGCAGCTTTCTTATAGATACGCAGTATTTT
TRBV5-4	TRBJ2-7	many	TRBD1	CASSSRQGPYEQYF	TGTGCCAGCAGCTCCCGACAGGGGCCCTACGAGCAGTACTTC
TRBV7-3	TRBJ2-6	many	TRBD2	CASSVLAGVSGANVLTF	TGTGCCAGCAGCGTACTAGCGGGGGTCTCTGGGGCCAACGTCCTGACTTTC
TRBV29-1	TRBJ1-2	many	NA	CSVQDWGARSYGYTF	TGCAGCGTTCAAGACTGGGGGGCGCGCAGCTATGGCTACACCTTC
TRBV29-1	TRBJ1-2	many	NA	CSVGHVYGYTF	TGCAGCGTTGGACACGTCTATGGCTACACCTTC
TRBV12-3/TRBV12-4	TRBJ1-2	many	NA	CASTQTDLPYGYTF	TGTGCCAGCACCCAGACAGATCTCCCATATGGCTACACCTTC
TRBV28	TRBJ2-7	NA	NA	CASRTPAYEQYF	TGTGCCAGCAGAACCCCTGCCTACGAGCAGTACTTC
TRBV4-2	TRBJ1-3	many	TRBD1	CASSQGQMGNTIYF	TGTGCCAGCAGCCAGGGACAGATGGGAAACACCATATATTTT
TRBV18	TRBJ2-5	few	NA	CASSPGPGGETQYF	TGTGCCAGCTCACCGGGCCCCGGAGGGGAGACCCAGTACTTC
TRBV2	TRBJ1-1	many	NA	CASSEIGGDPAFF	TGTGCCAGCAGTGAAATAGGTGGGGATCCGGCTTTCTTT
TRBV5-1	TRBJ2-7	many	TRBD1	CASSLAGGTAYEQYF	TGCGCCAGCAGCTTGGCAGGGGGTACGGCCTACGAGCAGTACTTC
TRBV9	TRBJ2-3	NA	NA	CASSVNLARGTDTQYF	TGTGCCAGCAGCGTAAATTTGGCTAGGGGCACAGATACGCAGTATTTT
TRBV7-8	TRBJ1-2	many	NA	CASSIRGGGYTF	TGTGCCAGCAGCATTCGGGGGGGTGGCTACACCTTC
TRBV6-2/TRBV6-3	TRBJ2-3	many	TRBD2	CASSYPGLAPDTQYF	TGTGCCAGCAGTTACCCGGGACTAGCTCCGGATACGCAGTATTTT
TRBV7-8	TRBJ1-6	many	NA	CASSQLRNSPLHF	TGTGCCAGCAGCCAATTAAGGAATTCACCCCTCCACTTT
TRBV27	TRBJ2-3	many	NA	CASSFSLSDTQYF	TGTGCCAGCAGTTTCTCGCTTTCAGATACGCAGTATTTT
TRBV29-1	TRBJ2-7	many	NA	CSVGNSYEQYF	TGCAGCGTTGGTAACTCCTACGAGCAGTACTTC